The clone carrying this T cell receptor (beta chain) was seen a handful of times. The data belong to a study of cytotoxic CD8 clonotypes in ibrutinib-treated CLL. This CDR3 spans 13 amino acids. Germline V lookup: CDR1 SGHDT, CDR2 YYEEEE. The germline V and J ends were trimmed by 0 bases and 1 base, with 4 bases remaining between them. Here immunoSEQ multiplex PCR was the method, and the copy in TCRdb shows in-frame clones only, minus some. The sample yields over 95,000 clones, about 50% seen once. The receptor comes from a human donor with chronic lymphocytic leukemia. The rearrangement uses TRBV5-6 and TRBJ1-1; D is ambiguous. Material: PBMCs, obtained after 24 months of ibrutinib treatment. The CDR3 DNA reads as TGTGCCAGCAGCTTGGAGTCGAACACTGAAGCTTTCTTT. Its protein is CASSLESNTEAFF.